This is a list of T cell receptor beta chains from one sample in a study of blood T cells in healthy people across ages. TCRdb processed the 5' RACE reads anew with MiXCR; each CDR3 protein has one entry. The data show some 1.8 million distinct CDR3 sequences, with about 39% seen just once and under 25% held by the top ten. Sequences were obtained from blood. These receptors were collected from a human donor in good health. The CDR3 runs from the conserved cysteine through the conserved F or W. A D gene is named only where the DNA matches it firmly. Only part of the rows carry a size: once, few, many, or a class if the clone is expanded.

- TRBJ2-5 TRBD1 TRBV12-3/TRBV12-4 TGTGCCAGCAGTCCCAGAGGGGGGACAGGGGAAGAGACCCAGTACTTC CASSPRGGTGEETQYF
- TRBJ2-1 TRBD2 TRBV3-1 TGTGCCAGCAGCCGAGAGTGGGGGACTAGCCGAATAACGAGGTTCCTGAGCTCCTACAATGAGCAGTTCTTC CASSREWGTSRITRFLSSYNEQFF
- TRBJ2-7 - TRBV28 TGTGCCAGCAGCCCTCCGGGCCACGGGTTTTACGAGCAGTACTTC CASSPPGHGFYEQYF
- TRBJ1-2 - TRBV20-1 TGCAGTGCTAGGCCGACAGGATCATTGACCTATGGCTACACCTTC CSARPTGSLTYGYTF
- TRBJ2-6 - TRBV3-1 TGTGCCAGCAGCCATCTGGGGGCCGGGGCCAACGTCCTGACTTTC CASSHLGAGANVLTF
- TRBJ2-7 - TRBV29-1 TGCAGCGTTAAGGCCTACGAGCAGTACTTC CSVKAYEQYF
few TRBJ1-1 - TRBV29-1 TGCAGCGCACGAACAGGGACTGAAGCTTTCTTT CSARTGTEAFF
- TRBJ2-7 - TRBV15 TGTGCCACCAGCAGAGATCTATGGAGCTCCTACGAGCAGTACTTC CATSRDLWSSYEQYF
- TRBJ2-7 - TRBV4-2 TGTGCCAGCAGCCAAGACGATCGGAGTAGCGAGTCCTACGAGCAGTACTTC CASSQDDRSSESYEQYF
- TRBJ1-2 - TRBV12-3/TRBV12-4 TGTGCCAGCACCGAAAGGGCTTTATATGGCTACACCTTC CASTERALYGYTF
few TRBJ2-1 TRBD2 TRBV20-1 TGCAGTGCTTGGGGGGGGACCTCCTACAATGAGCAGTTCTTC CSAWGGTSYNEQFF
- TRBJ1-2 - TRBV3-1 TGTGCCAGCAGCCAATACATAACCAGGACCAACTATGGCTACACCTTC CASSQYITRTNYGYTF
- TRBJ2-7 - TRBV20-1 TGCAGTGCTAGAGGCACAGCACCTTACGAGCAGTACTTC CSARGTAPYEQYF
- TRBJ2-1 TRBD1 TRBV7-9 TGTGCCAGCAGCCCAGGACACTCCGGGACAGCAAACCAGTACAATGAGCAGTTCTTC CASSPGHSGTANQYNEQFF
- TRBJ1-1 - TRBV18 TGTGCCAGCTCACCGAGCGCCAAAGGGTTGAACACTGAAGCTTTCTTT CASSPSAKGLNTEAFF
- TRBJ2-3 - TRBV7-6 TGTGCCAGCAGCTCCGAGGGGTCAAGCACAGATACGCAGTATTTT CASSSEGSSTDTQYF
- TRBJ2-7 TRBD1 TRBV2 TGTGCCAGCAGTGCGGGACAGCAACAGTACTTC CASSAGQQQYF
- TRBJ2-3 TRBD2 TRBV12-5 TGTGCTAGTGGCCGTGGGACTAGCGGGGCTACAGATACGCAGTATTTT CASGRGTSGATDTQYF
- TRBJ2-1 TRBD2 TRBV6-2/TRBV6-3 TGTGCCAGCAGGGGTCTAGCGGAATACAATGAGCAGTTCTTC CASRGLAEYNEQFF
- TRBJ2-1 TRBD2 TRBV29-1 TGCAGCGTCGGACTAGCATGGAATGAGCAGTTCTTC CSVGLAWNEQFF
few TRBJ2-5 - TRBV10-3 TGTGCCATCAGTGAAGGCGTACAGCAAGAGACCCAGTACTTC CAISEGVQQETQYF
- TRBJ2-3 - TRBV7-9 TGTGCCAGCAGCCCCGCAGGGACGCAGTATTTT CASSPAGTQYF
- TRBJ1-1 - TRBV28 TGTGCCAGCAGTTTACACCGACGTGGGGACACTGAAGCTTTCTTT CASSLHRRGDTEAFF
- TRBJ2-7 - TRBV20-1 TGCAGTGCTAGCAGTTTCTACGAGCAGTACTTC CSASSFYEQYF
few TRBJ1-2 - TRBV16 TGTGCCAGCAGCCAATCCACATACGGCGGCTACACCTTC CASSQSTYGGYTF
- TRBJ2-3 - TRBV5-1 TGCGCCAGCAGCTTGAGGGGATGGGACACAGATACGCAGTATTTT CASSLRGWDTDTQYF
- TRBJ1-2 - TRBV7-2 TGTGCCAGCAGCTTAAGCTCTGCTCGCGGCTACACCTTC CASSLSSARGYTF
- TRBJ1-2 - TRBV6-1 TGTGCCAGCAGCGACTGCTATGGCTACACCTTC CASSDCYGYTF
- TRBJ2-3 - TRBV20-1 TGCAGTGCTAGTGACAGGAGCACAGATACGCAGTATTTT CSASDRSTDTQYF
few TRBJ1-2 - TRBV7-6 TGTGCCAGCAGCTTAAGTCTCCTCCGGTATGGCTACACCTTC CASSLSLLRYGYTF
- TRBJ1-2 - TRBV21-1 TGTGCCAGCAAAGGACAGGGTTGGGGATATGGCTACACCTTC CASKGQGWGYGYTF
- TRBJ1-2 - TRBV9 TGTGCCAGCAGCGTAGACTATCGGATGCATTATGGCTACACCTTC CASSVDYRMHYGYTF
- TRBJ2-5 - TRBV4-3 TGCGCCAGCAGCCACGGACGGACCCAAGAGACCCAGTACTTC CASSHGRTQETQYF
- TRBJ2-3 - TRBV20-1 TGCAGTGCTAGCGGGCCAGTGATTAGCACAGATACGCAGTATTTT CSASGPVISTDTQYF
- TRBJ1-4 - TRBV5-1 TGCGCCGGCAGCTTGTACCCCCAGGGAGATGAAAAACGGTTTTTT CAGSLYPQGDEKRFF
many TRBJ1-2 - TRBV7-2 TGTGCCAGCAGCTTAGAGGAGTTTGGGGGCTACACCTTC CASSLEEFGGYTF
many TRBJ2-1 - TRBV10-3 TGTGCCATCAGTGATAAGGGGGGACCGCGGTTCTTC CAISDKGGPRFF
- TRBJ1-5 - TRBV7-3 TGTGCCAGCAGCTCAAGCCACGATCAGCCCCAGCATTTT CASSSSHDQPQHF
- TRBJ2-1 TRBD2 TRBV7-2 TGTGCCAGCAGCTATTGGAGCGGGGGGAGGAATGAGCAGTTCTTC CASSYWSGGRNEQFF
once TRBJ2-5 TRBD2 TRBV5-1 TGCGCCAGCAGCGATCTAGCGGGGGGGCCGGTCGGGACCCAGTACTTC CASSDLAGGPVGTQYF
- TRBJ2-1 - TRBV5-1 TGCGCCAGCAGCTTGGGCAGGAGCGTCGTGGATGAGCAGTTCTTC CASSLGRSVVDEQFF
- TRBJ1-3 - TRBV20-1 TGCAGTGCTAGAACCTCTGGAAACACCATATATTTT CSARTSGNTIYF